This TCR beta chain was profiled in a study of prognosis after radiotherapy for stage I lung cancer. Study-level background: The study recorded squamous cell carcinoma in seven patients and adenocarcinoma in about a dozen.

Researchers used two-round multiplex PCR to amplify TCR beta CDR3 starting from genomic DNA. Primers specific to each TRBV and TRBJ gene drove first-round PCR. TCRdb re-analysed the multiplex PCR reads in MiXCR, keeping a single row per CDR3 protein. The table has about 15,000 distinct CDR3 sequences, around a third seen once. General observations from the study: Tumor-specific status of the expanded TCR clones was not determined in the analysis.

This clonotype came up many times. Its antigen is still unknown. In germline, CDR1 is DFQATT, CDR2 SNEGSKA (reference sequence). V lost 0 bases and J lost 2, with 11 bases in between. The CDR3 totals 15 residues. This material consisted of PBMCs, taken before or after stereotactic body radiation therapy (not recorded which). The chain uses TRBV20-1 and TRBJ2-1; possibly TRBD1 or TRBD2 for D (7 bases each). The TCR sequence derives from a donor over 45 with non-small cell lung cancer. In DNA form, the CDR3 reads TGCAGTGCTAGAGACAGGGGGGGCGCCTACAATGAGCAGTTCTTC. Protein product: CSARDRGGAYNEQFF.